This T cell receptor beta chain was recorded in a study of blood T cell repertoires in COVID-19. For the study at large: T cells, B-cell-depleted T cells, or PBMCs supplied cDNA or gDNA.

Under the authors' procedure: Reference gene primer amplification yielded estimated nucleated cell counts. Generated by immunoSEQ multiplex PCR, the TCRdb table keeps only in-frame clones and is missing some. V and J calls and clone size come straight from that table; D and trimming were deduced from the DNA. This sample yields 490,000 or so clones, of which roughly nine tenths are seen a single time; 7% to 10% belongs to the top ten. Living in 24 US areas, the participants were between 18 and 89 years of age. Participants had their cohort set by participant-reported clinical history. This CDR3 is built from 18 residues. Trimming left V 5 bases short and J 5 bases short, with 24 bases between. Germline assignment: CDR1 LNHDA and CDR2 SQIVND (reference sequence).

The clonotype originates from a woman aged 55-70 years who had recovered from COVID-19. The chain couples TRBV19 to TRBJ1-4; perhaps TRBD1 as D (5 bases). The specimen sequenced was PBMCs or T cells enriched from blood (not recorded which). The CDR3 nucleotides are TGTGCCAGTAGTTCTGACGGGGGATTTGAATGGCCAAATGAAAAACTGTTTTTT. Translated, it gives CASSSDGGFEWPNEKLFF. Full variable domain (rest looked up from reference TRBV19 and TRBJ1-4): DGGITQSPKYLFRKEGQNVTLSCEQNLNHDAMYWYRQDPGQGLRLIYYSQIVNDFQKGDIAEGYSVSREKKESFPLTVTSAQKNPTAFYLCASSSDGGFEWPNEKLFFGSGTQLSVL.